The 20 T cell receptor beta chains below all came from one sample that was sequenced in a study of cytomegalovirus exposure and HLA in healthy donors (dated 2017 in TCRdb). Libraries were built with the immunoSEQ multiplex PCR assay. TCRdb holds this immuneACCESS table with in-frame rearrangements only. Some clones are missing; in checked studies, unresolved V genes explain under half, and the rest has no known cause. Present in this sample are some 130,000 clones, approximately 82% of which were seen just once. The biggest ten clones account for 25% to 30% of the sample. The sequencing sample was made of PBMCs. The receptors shown here come from a man aged 30-40 years in good health and CMV-seropositive.

This clone came up a few times. V gene TRBV11-2 combines with J gene TRBJ1-6; D is ambiguous. The V end was cut by 3 bases, the J end by 8 bases, with 8 bases between. CDR1 SGHAT and CDR2 FQNNGV come from the germline V gene. The CDR3 loop spans 13 amino acids. Written as DNA, the CDR3 is TGTGCCAGCAGCTTGGGTCGGGATTCACCCCTCCACTTT. As protein: CASSLGRDSPLHF.

This chain uses TRBV15 with TRBJ2-5; 8 nucleotides match TRBD2. The V gene end was trimmed by 3 bases and the J gene end by 3 bases; junction bases not matched to a gene: 3. Germline V gene lookup returns CDR1 LNHNV and CDR2 YYDKDF (reference sequence). CDR3 size: 14 residues. The CDR3 nucleotides read TGTGCCACCAGCAGGGGAGCGGGAGAAGAGACCCAGTACTTC. Protein sequence: CATSRGAGEETQYF.

This clone was seen only a few times. The chain employs TRBV12-2 and TRBJ1-1; no check of the table's D call, TRBD1, against the DNA was made. TRBV12-2 is described as a pseudogene. This CDR3 is 11 amino acids long. The CDR3 DNA sequence: TGTGCAAGTATAGGGGACACTGAAGCTTTCTTT. The encoded protein is CASIGDTEAFF.

The CDR3, as DNA: TGCGCCAGCAGCTCCCCAGCGGGAGGGCCTAGCAATGAGCAGTTCTTC. As protein: CASSSPAGGPSNEQFF. The V call is TRBV5-1, the J call TRBJ2-1; 10 positions match TRBD2. V lost 3 bases and J lost 6; bases outside the gene matches: 9. Germline loops: CDR1 SGHRS, CDR2 YFSETQ. The CDR3 length is 16 residues.

This clone was observed a handful of times. The chain is built from TRBV7-9 and TRBJ1-4; possible D gene TRBD1, 5 bases. CDR1 and CDR2 (germline): SEHNR, FQNEAQ (reference sequence). V was shortened by 7 bases and J by 0 bases, with 9 bases between the two germline ends. This CDR3 is built from 14 residues. CDR3 bases: TGTGCCAGCAAAGAACAGGCAACTAATGAAAAACTGTTTTTT. Protein sequence: CASKEQATNEKLFF.

The chain recombines TRBV29-1 with TRBJ2-1, with D uncertain. V dropped 7 bases and J dropped 8 bases, with 9 bases sitting between them. CDR1 is SQVTM, CDR2 ANQGSEA, per germline. This CDR3 spans 10 amino acids. Here the CDR3 reads CSGRLDEQFF. Here the CDR3 DNA reads TGCAGCGGACGACTGGATGAGCAGTTCTTC.

V usage is TRBV5-6 and J usage is TRBJ2-7, with 7 bases lining up with TRBD1. The CDR3 length is 15 residues. Per the germline V gene, CDR1 is SGHDT and CDR2 is YYEEEE. V lost 4 bases and J lost 5; bases outside the gene matches: 12. The DNA of the CDR3 is TGTGCCAGCAGCGTGTTCGACAGGGAGTCCCACGAGCAGTACTTC. Translation: CASSVFDRESHEQYF.

V gene TRBV6-4 combines with J gene TRBJ2-7; D may be TRBD1 (6 bases). V was shortened by 4 bases and J by 5 bases, with 18 bases between the two germline ends. This CDR3 region has 15 residues. Germline CDR1 is MRHNA and CDR2 is SNTAGT. The CDR3 sequence: CASSVSGDARDEQYF. CDR3 in DNA: TGTGCCAGCAGTGTGTCAGGGGACGCCCGCGACGAGCAGTACTTC.

The rearrangement uses TRBV19 and TRBJ1-1; possible D gene TRBD1, 6 bases. The germline CDR1 and CDR2 sequences are LNHDA and SQIVND (reference sequence). Trimming stripped 7 bases from V and 2 bases from J, with 20 bases between. This CDR3 is 16 amino acids long. Here the CDR3 DNA reads TGTGCCAGTATACCTACCATTACAGGGCCCAACACTGAAGCTTTCTTT. It specifies CASIPTITGPNTEAFF.

The chain uses TRBV10-3 and TRBJ1-4; the D gene is possibly TRBD1 (5 bases). CDR3 size: 13 residues. Trimming took off 2 bases at V and 7 bases at J, with 8 bases between the two ends. Germline lookup yields CDR1 ENHRY and CDR2 SYGVKD. The CDR3: CAISEGAVEKLFF. In nucleotides, the CDR3 is TGTGCCATCAGTGAGGGGGCAGTTGAAAAACTGTTTTTT.

The CDR3 loop reads CASSLNRDTGAGYTF. Here the CDR3 DNA reads TGTGCCAGCAGCCTAAACCGGGACACTGGGGCTGGCTACACCTTC. The chain links TRBV7-8 to TRBJ1-2; the D gene is possibly TRBD1 (6 bases). The CDR3 length is 15 residues. The V gene's germline CDR1 is SGHVS and CDR2 FQNEAQ. V was clipped by 5 bases and J by 7 bases, with 20 bases between them.

The chain employs TRBV5-1 and TRBJ2-1; 12 nucleotides line up with TRBD2. The CDR3 sequence is 15 residues long. CDR1 and CDR2 from the germline V gene are SGHRS and YFSETQ. V shed 4 bases, J shed 4 bases, and the junction held 3 bases outside the gene matches. The CDR3 DNA is TGCGCCAGCAGCCCGGGGACTAGCGGGTACAATGAGCAGTTCTTC. Residues: CASSPGTSGYNEQFF.

The chain links TRBV5-5 to TRBJ2-3; 8 nucleotides match TRBD2. V dropped 2 bases and J dropped 6; count of bases not matched to a gene: 8. The CDR3 covers 15 residues. CDR1 and CDR2 from the germline V gene are SGHKS and YYEKEE (reference sequence). The CDR3 DNA reads as TGTGCCAGCAGCTTTTTCCAGCGGGGGTTGGATACGCAGTATTTT. It encodes CASSFFQRGLDTQYF.

This chain's CDR3 is CASSHAGTSGRAGETQYF. DNA for the CDR3: TGTGCCAGCAGCCACGCCGGGACTAGCGGGAGGGCGGGGGAGACCCAGTACTTC. This chain links TRBV4-2 with TRBJ2-5; 16 positions agree with TRBD2. Germline assignment: CDR1 LGHNA and CDR2 YNFKEQ. This CDR3 has 18 amino acids. V was pared by 3 bases and J by 5 bases, with 9 bases of the junction left unmatched.

DNA of the CDR3: TGCAGCGTTGGTCGGGGAGATAACACTGAAGCTTTCTTT. It specifies CSVGRGDNTEAFF. The rearrangement uses TRBV29-1 and TRBJ1-1; no clear D gene. Per germline, CDR1 SQVTM and CDR2 ANQGSEA. Trimming removed 4 bases at V and 2 bases at J, with 11 bases between. This CDR3 is 13 amino acids long.

This clone has more than one count but fewer than ten. The chain carries TRBV19 and TRBJ2-7, with D possibly matching TRBD1 (6 bases). V lost 3 bases, J lost 6 bases, and 15 bases lay in between. This CDR3 region has 14 residues. The germline V gene encodes CDR1 LNHDA and CDR2 SQIVND (reference sequence). The CDR3 region is CASSIGMLGGEQYF. CDR3 sequence (DNA): TGTGCCAGTAGTATTGGTATGTTAGGGGGCGAGCAGTACTTC.

A few counts support this clone. V gene TRBV25-1 combines with J gene TRBJ2-6; the D gene is possibly TRBD2 (6 bases). The CDR3 has 16 amino acids. CDR1 MGHDK and CDR2 SYGVNS come from the germline V gene. With 3 bases removed from V and 2 bases from J, the gap between germline ends came to 11 bases. The CDR3 spells CASSDPGGAGANVLTF. The CDR3 coding sequence is TGTGCCAGCAGTGACCCTGGAGGGGCTGGGGCCAACGTCCTGACTTTC.

The chain combines TRBV4-1 with TRBJ1-2, with D possibly being TRBD1 (6 bases). Trimming took 4 bases from V and 5 from J, leaving 17 bases between them. CDR1 MGHRA and CDR2 YSYEKL come from the germline V gene. The CDR3 spans 15 residues. The CDR3 coding sequence is TGCGCCAGCAGCCGAAACAGGGTGGGGGAGTATGGCTACACCTTC. Protein product: CASSRNRVGEYGYTF.

The chain is built from TRBV5-6 and TRBJ2-3; D is perhaps TRBD2 (5 bases). Trimming shortened V by 1 base and J by 6 bases, and 15 bases separated the two germline ends. The germline V gene has CDR1 SGHDT and CDR2 YYEEEE. This CDR3 has 15 amino acids. CDR3 in DNA: TGTGCCAGCAGCTTGTTGGGTACCGGGGAGGATACGCAGTATTTT. This sequence encodes CASSLLGTGEDTQYF.

The CDR3 coding sequence is TGCGCCAGCAGCCTCCGACAGGGTGACACCGGGGAGCTGTTTTTT. This translates into CASSLRQGDTGELFF. The gene calls are TRBV5-1 and TRBJ2-2; 7 bases are a match to TRBD1. Germline CDR1 is SGHRS and CDR2 is YFSETQ. V was pared by 4 bases and J by 3 bases, with 6 bases of the junction left unmatched. CDR3 length equals 15 residues.